The source of this TCR beta chain is a study of identical twins. Study findings and constraints: Zero-insertion results could be subject to partial confounding by invariant MAIT and iNKT cells.

Healthy Caucasians were all of the donors. As concerns this clonotype: Its antigen remains unknown.

TCRdb independently ran MiXCR on the 5' RACE reads; one entry per CDR3 protein. Of nearly 200,000 distinct CDR3 sequences in the sample, 15% to 20% are singletons; the top ten hold 40%. Trimming took off 1 base at V and 0 bases at J, with 4 bases between the two ends. CDR3 length: 13 residues. Germline V gene sequence: CDR1 LNHDA, CDR2 SQIVND (reference sequence). The sample was also linked to a second study, of T cells expressing NK-cell markers. That source reports: Eight donors were sequenced, of whom seven were HCMV-seropositive, while the remaining one was HCMV-seronegative.

This clonotype originated in a woman between 18 and 29 years old in good health. The V gene is TRBV19, the J gene TRBJ2-7; D is unresolved. The sequencing input was CD8+ T cells sorted from blood. The CDR3 region has the DNA TGTGCCAGTAGTATAGCCCTCTCCTACGAGCAGTACTTC. Translation: CASSIALSYEQYF.